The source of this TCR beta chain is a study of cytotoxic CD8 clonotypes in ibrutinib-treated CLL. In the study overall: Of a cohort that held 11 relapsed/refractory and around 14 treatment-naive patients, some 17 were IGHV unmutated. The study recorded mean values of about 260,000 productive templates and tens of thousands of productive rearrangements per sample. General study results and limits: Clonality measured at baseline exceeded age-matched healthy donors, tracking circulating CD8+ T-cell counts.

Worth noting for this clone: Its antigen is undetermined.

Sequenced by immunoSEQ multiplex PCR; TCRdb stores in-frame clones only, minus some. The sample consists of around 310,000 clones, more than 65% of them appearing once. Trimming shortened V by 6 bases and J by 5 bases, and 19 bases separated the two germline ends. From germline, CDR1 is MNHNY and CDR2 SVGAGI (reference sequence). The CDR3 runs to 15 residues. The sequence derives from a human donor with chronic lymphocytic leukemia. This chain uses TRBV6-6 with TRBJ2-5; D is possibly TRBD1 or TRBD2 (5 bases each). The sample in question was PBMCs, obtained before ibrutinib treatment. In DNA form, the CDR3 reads TGTGCCAGCAGATCGGGACGCTTCCCCGAGGAGACCCAGTACTTC. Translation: CASRSGRFPEETQYF.